These 28 T cell receptor beta chains originate from one sample sequenced in a study of cytomegalovirus exposure and HLA in healthy donors. Primers for the PCR totalled 60 Vbeta and 13 Jbeta. Produced via immunoSEQ multiplex PCR; TCRdb's table is partial and in-frame only. Among approximately 130,000 clones listed, around 77% were seen once. Sequenced sample: PBMCs. All receptors derive from a man between 50 and 59 years old in good health and CMV-seronegative.

The rearrangement uses TRBV5-4 and TRBJ2-3, with 12 bases matching TRBD2. Trimming took 4 bases from V and 4 from J; bases not matched to a gene: 7. The CDR3 length is 16 residues. Germline assignment: CDR1 SGHNT and CDR2 YYREEE (reference sequence). The CDR3 bases are TGTGCCAGCAGCAGAGAACTAGCGGGAGGCGCAGATACGCAGTATTTT. It specifies CASSRELAGGADTQYF.

The V and J genes are TRBV18 and TRBJ1-1; D gene unclear. This CDR3 is built from 16 residues. From germline, CDR1 is KGHSH and CDR2 LQKENI. The ends were cut back, 4 bases at V and 0 bases at J, with 15 bases in the middle. CDR3 nucleotide sequence: TGTGCCAGCTCACATACCTCGACGGGGATGAACACTGAAGCTTTCTTT. Protein: CASSHTSTGMNTEAFF.

The chain is built from TRBV4-2 and TRBJ2-6; the D is unclear. Germline assignment: CDR1 LGHNA and CDR2 YNFKEQ. The CDR3 is 16 amino acids. The germline V and J ends were trimmed by 4 bases and 1 base, with 11 bases remaining between them. This CDR3 reads CASSPPLLSGANVLTF. DNA for the CDR3: TGTGCCAGCAGCCCCCCCTTACTGTCTGGGGCCAACGTCCTGACTTTC.

The chain links TRBV4-3 to TRBJ2-6; 7 bases fit TRBD2. Trimming at V came to 3 bases and at J to 0 bases, leaving 5 bases not matched to a gene. CDR1 is LGHNA, CDR2 YSLEER, per germline. The CDR3 runs 17 residues. CDR3 nucleotide sequence: TGCGCCAGCAGCCAGGGACTAATCAGCTCTGGGGCCAACGTCCTGACTTTC. Its protein is CASSQGLISSGANVLTF.

The V gene is TRBV6-5, the J gene TRBJ1-1; TRBD1 matches at 9 bases. Germline V gives CDR1 MNHEY, CDR2 SVGAGI. The trim removed 4 bases at V and 10 bases at J, leaving 4 bases unmatched. The CDR3 totals 12 residues. The CDR3: CASSSRTGVAFF. CDR3 nucleotides: TGTGCCAGCAGTTCCAGGACAGGGGTAGCTTTCTTT.

The chain uses TRBV5-6 and TRBJ2-1, with unresolved D. The CDR3 runs 11 residues. Trimming left V 2 bases short and J 7 bases short, with 4 bases between. Germline V CDR1 and CDR2: SGHDT, YYEEEE. The CDR3: CASSFSNEQFF. The CDR3 nucleotides are TGTGCCAGCAGCTTCTCGAATGAGCAGTTCTTC.

This clone was seen more than once but under ten times. This chain connects TRBV4-2 to TRBJ1-1; 9 bases are a match to TRBD1. Germline V CDR1 and CDR2: LGHNA, YNFKEQ. J gave up 5 bases and V 1 base, and 5 bases lay outside the gene matches. The CDR3 is 15 amino acids. CDR3 sequence reads: CASSQVDRGRTEAFF. CDR3 DNA: TGTGCCAGCAGCCAAGTGGACAGGGGAAGGACTGAAGCTTTCTTT.

This chain links TRBV21-1 with TRBJ2-5; the D call TRBD2 from the table was never checked on the DNA. TRBV21-1 is recorded as a pseudogene. This CDR3 is built from 15 residues. This CDR3 is CASSKSIRRSATQYF. Here the CDR3 DNA reads TGTGCCAGCAGCAAATCTATTAGGAGGTCGGCGACCCAGTACTTC.

The gene calls are TRBV27 and TRBJ2-7, with a possible D match to TRBD2 (6 bases). The CDR3 sequence is 13 residues long. V was pared by 8 bases and J by 5 bases, with 16 bases between. Per the germline V gene, CDR1 is MNHEY and CDR2 is SMNVEV (reference sequence). The CDR3 loop is CASRGEENNEQYF. The CDR3 bases are TGTGCCAGCCGCGGGGAAGAGAATAACGAGCAGTACTTC.

V usage is TRBV5-8 and J usage is TRBJ2-1; 8 bases are shared with TRBD2. Per the germline V gene, CDR1 is SGHTS and CDR2 is YDEGEE. This CDR3 comprises 15 residues. V dropped 6 bases and J dropped 6; count of bases not matched to a gene: 11. CDR3 DNA sequence: TGTGCCAGCACCAATAGCGGGATGAATTTCAATGAGCAGTTCTTC. Translating it yields CASTNSGMNFNEQFF.

This clone was picked up one time. The chain links TRBV10-3 to TRBJ2-3; D is unclear. The germline gives CDR1 ENHRY, CDR2 SYGVKD. Trimming cost V 2 bases and J 6 bases, with 3 bases left between them. CDR3 size: 11 residues. The chain's CDR3 is CAISERDTQYF. In DNA, the CDR3 is TGTGCCATCAGTGAGCGGGATACGCAGTATTTT.

The chain is built from TRBV19 and TRBJ2-1; TRBD2 matches at 9 bases. The CDR3 contains 17 residues. With V trimmed by 3 bases and J by 4 bases, 10 bases remained unmatched. Germline CDR1 and CDR2: LNHDA and SQIVND (reference sequence). CDR3: CASSMRRLAGLYNEQFF. As DNA, the CDR3 is TGTGCCAGTAGTATGAGGAGGCTAGCGGGACTTTACAATGAGCAGTTCTTC.

The chain links TRBV30 to TRBJ1-1, with D possibly TRBD1 on 6 matching bases. This CDR3 is built from 14 residues. Germline values: CDR1 GTSNPN, CDR2 SVGIG (reference sequence). The V end was cut by 0 bases, the J end by 3 bases, with 11 bases between. The DNA of the CDR3 is TGTGCCTGGAGTGTAGGGACAACCTACACTGAAGCTTTCTTT. Translating it yields CAWSVGTTYTEAFF.

The CDR3 nucleotides read TGCAGCGTTGGGCGGGCAGGGGGCGCCTTTTATGGCTACACCTTC. Translating gives CSVGRAGGAFYGYTF. V usage is TRBV29-1 and J usage is TRBJ1-2, with 8 bases identical to TRBD1. This CDR3 is 15 amino acids long. The V segment lost 4 bases and the J segment 5 bases; nucleotides outside the gene matches: 12. Germline CDR1 SQVTM, CDR2 ANQGSEA.

This clone has a handful of counts. The chain employs TRBV10-3 and TRBJ2-3; tentative D call: TRBD1 (7 bases). From germline, CDR1 is ENHRY and CDR2 SYGVKD. Trimming cost V 9 bases and J 5 bases, with 18 bases left between them. The CDR3 has 14 residues. CDR3 protein: CAMAQGGTQDTQYF. CDR3 bases: TGTGCCATGGCTCAGGGGGGAACGCAAGATACGCAGTATTTT.

In this sample, this clone turned up a few times. The chain joins TRBV2 to TRBJ1-2; possible D gene TRBD1, 5 bases. Germline-derived CDR1 and CDR2 are SNHLY and FYNNEI. This CDR3 region has 12 residues. V was trimmed by 6 bases and J by 7 bases, leaving 12 bases between them. The CDR3: CASSAGSGGYTF. Here the CDR3 DNA reads TGTGCCAGCAGCGCAGGGTCGGGTGGCTACACCTTC.

The chain joins TRBV28 to TRBJ1-5, with a possible D match to TRBD1 (6 bases). The germline V and J ends were trimmed by 6 bases and 4 bases, with 10 bases remaining between them. This CDR3 spans 13 amino acids. Germline CDR1 is MDHEN and CDR2 is SYDVKM. CDR3 sequence: CASRSQGNQPQHF. The DNA of the CDR3 is TGTGCCAGCAGAAGTCAGGGGAATCAGCCCCAGCATTTT. The full variable domain, its missing parts supplied by reference TRBV28 and TRBJ1-5, is DVKVTQSSRYLVKRTGEKVFLECVQDMDHENMFWYRQDPGLGLRLIYFSYDVKMKEKGDIPEGYSVSREKKERFSLILESASTNQTSMYLCASRSQGNQPQHFGDGTRLSIL.

This clone came up once. CDR3 DNA: TGTGCCAGCAGTGATCGACAGAGGAATTATGGAAACACCATATATTTT. This sequence encodes CASSDRQRNYGNTIYF. This chain uses TRBV2 with TRBJ1-3, with TRBD1 as a possible D gene (5 bases). This CDR3 spans 16 amino acids. Germline CDR1 is SNHLY and CDR2 is FYNNEI. With 3 bases removed from V and 3 bases from J, the gap between germline ends came to 15 bases.

V is TRBV6-5 and J is TRBJ2-7; maybe TRBD1 (6 bases). Germline V CDR1 and CDR2: MNHEY, SVGAGI. This CDR3 contains 14 residues. With 2 bases removed from V and 4 bases from J, the gap between germline ends came to 12 bases. Written as DNA, the CDR3 is TGTGCCAGCAGTTACCGGGACAAGCATTACGAGCAGTACTTC. Residues: CASSYRDKHYEQYF.

J is TRBJ2-5 and V is TRBV28, with TRBD1 matching 8 bases. The last part of the DNA fits TRBJ2-7 better; the J call may be wrong. CDR1 is MDHEN, CDR2 SYDVKM, per germline. The CDR3 extends over 14 amino acids. CDR3 sequence reads: CASSRGQAAYEQYF. CDR3 DNA: TGTGCCAGCAGTCGGGGACAGGCGGCTTACGAGCAGTACTTC.

The chain links TRBV6-6 to TRBJ1-1, with 8 bases identical to TRBD1. The CDR3 has 15 residues. Germline V CDR1 and CDR2: MNHNY, SVGAGI (reference sequence). The V segment lost 2 bases and the J segment 4 bases; nucleotides outside the gene matches: 6. CDR3 protein: CASSYIGTGGTEAFF. The CDR3 bases are TGTGCCAGCAGTTACATAGGAACAGGGGGCACTGAAGCTTTCTTT.

V gene TRBV14 combines with J gene TRBJ2-2; D may be TRBD2 (5 bases). This CDR3 has 16 residues. Trimming left V 1 base short and J 2 bases short, with 11 bases between. Germline assignment: CDR1 SGHDN and CDR2 FVKESK. The CDR3 reads CASSQVGVVNTGELFF. In DNA, the CDR3 is TGTGCCAGCAGCCAAGTCGGGGTCGTTAACACCGGGGAGCTGTTTTTT.

This chain uses TRBV5-1 with TRBJ2-7; TRBD2 aligns across 10 bases. V gave up 4 bases and J gave up 6 bases; unmatched junction bases: 10. The CDR3 length is 15 residues. The germline V gene has CDR1 SGHRS and CDR2 YFSETQ. The CDR3, as DNA: TGCGCCAGCAGCCCGACAAGCGGGAGGGGACTCGAGCAGTACTTC. The encoded protein is CASSPTSGRGLEQYF. The full variable domain, rest sourced from reference TRBV5-1 and TRBJ2-7, is KAGVTQTPRYLIKTRGQQVTLSCSPISGHRSVSWYQQTPGQGLQFLFEYFSETQRNKGNFPGRFSGRQFSNSRSEMNVSTLELGDSALYLCASSPTSGRGLEQYFGPGTRLTVT.

There are a few counts of this clone. The rearrangement links TRBV5-1 to TRBJ2-7; 9 bases map to TRBD1. The ends lost 3 bases at V and 2 bases at J; junction bases unmatched: 6. Germline V lookup: CDR1 SGHRS, CDR2 YFSETQ. The CDR3 consists of 15 residues. CDR3 sequence reads: CASSSRTGDPYEQYF. As DNA, the CDR3 is TGCGCCAGCAGCTCCCGGACAGGGGATCCCTACGAGCAGTACTTC.

The rearrangement uses TRBV2 and TRBJ2-1; D may be TRBD2 (5 bases). Germline values: CDR1 SNHLY, CDR2 FYNNEI. V dropped 3 bases and J dropped 2 bases, with 11 bases sitting between them. The CDR3 totals 15 residues. CDR3 sequence: CASSDTAAAYNEQFF. The CDR3 DNA reads as TGTGCCAGCAGTGACACAGCGGCCGCCTACAATGAGCAGTTCTTC.

This clone was observed a handful of times. V gene TRBV7-8 combines with J gene TRBJ2-7, with D possibly being TRBD2 (5 bases). The CDR3 runs 16 residues. The ends were cut back, 3 bases at V and 4 bases at J, with 19 bases in the middle. Looked up from germline, CDR1 is SGHVS and CDR2 is FQNEAQ. CDR3 sequence: CASSFYTGLAVYEQYF. The CDR3 DNA reads TGTGCCAGCAGCTTTTACACCGGACTTGCCGTATACGAGCAGTACTTC.

The rearrangement uses TRBV19 and TRBJ2-3; 8 bases are shared with TRBD2. This CDR3 is built from 15 residues. V was pared by 3 bases and J by 4 bases, with 6 bases of the junction left unmatched. The germline V gene encodes CDR1 LNHDA and CDR2 SQIVND (reference sequence). CDR3 region: CASSMSSGRPDTQYF. The CDR3 DNA reads as TGTGCCAGTAGTATGTCTAGCGGGCGCCCAGATACGCAGTATTTT.

The chain joins TRBV10-3 to TRBJ1-1, with D unresolved. CDR1 and CDR2 (germline): ENHRY, SYGVKD. V was pared by 4 bases and J by 6 bases, with 12 bases between. The CDR3 extends over 13 amino acids. The CDR3 DNA reads as TGTGCCATCAGTGCGGGGTGGGGAGCTGAAGCTTTCTTT. It specifies CAISAGWGAEAFF.